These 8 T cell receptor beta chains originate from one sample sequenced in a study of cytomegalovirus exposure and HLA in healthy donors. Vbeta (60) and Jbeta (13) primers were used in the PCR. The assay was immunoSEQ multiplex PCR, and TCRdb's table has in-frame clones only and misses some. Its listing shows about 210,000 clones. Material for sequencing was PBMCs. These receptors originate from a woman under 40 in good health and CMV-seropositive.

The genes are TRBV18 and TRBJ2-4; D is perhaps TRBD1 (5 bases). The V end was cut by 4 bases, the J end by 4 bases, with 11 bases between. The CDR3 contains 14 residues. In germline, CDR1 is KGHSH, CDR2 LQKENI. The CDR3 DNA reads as TGTGCCAGCTCACTTGGGGCAGGGAAAAACATTCAGTACTTC. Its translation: CASSLGAGKNIQYF.

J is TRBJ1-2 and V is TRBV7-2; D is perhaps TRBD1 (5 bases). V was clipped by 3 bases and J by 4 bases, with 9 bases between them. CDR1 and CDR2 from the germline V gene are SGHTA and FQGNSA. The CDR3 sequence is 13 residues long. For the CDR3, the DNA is TGTGCCAGCAGCTTCAGGGCTGCCTATGGCTACACCTTC. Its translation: CASSFRAAYGYTF.

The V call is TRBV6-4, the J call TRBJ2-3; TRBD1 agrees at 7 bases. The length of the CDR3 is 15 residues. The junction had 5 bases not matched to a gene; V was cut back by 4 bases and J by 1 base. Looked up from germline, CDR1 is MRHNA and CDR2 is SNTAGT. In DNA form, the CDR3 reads TGTGCCAGCAGTGTTTTAGGGGGCGGCACAGATACGCAGTATTTT. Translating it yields CASSVLGGGTDTQYF.

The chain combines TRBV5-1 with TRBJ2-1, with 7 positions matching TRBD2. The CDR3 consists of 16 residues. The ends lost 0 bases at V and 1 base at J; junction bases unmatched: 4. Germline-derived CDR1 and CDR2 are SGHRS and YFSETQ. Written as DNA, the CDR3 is TGCGCCAGCAGCTTGGTGGGGGGGGGTTCCTACAATGAGCAGTTCTTC. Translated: CASSLVGGGSYNEQFF.

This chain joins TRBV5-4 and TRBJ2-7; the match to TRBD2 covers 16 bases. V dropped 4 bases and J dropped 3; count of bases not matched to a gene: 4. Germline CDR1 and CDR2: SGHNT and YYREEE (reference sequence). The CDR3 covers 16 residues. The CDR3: CASSPGTSGRVYEQYF. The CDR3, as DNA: TGTGCCAGCAGCCCCGGGACTAGCGGGAGGGTCTACGAGCAGTACTTC. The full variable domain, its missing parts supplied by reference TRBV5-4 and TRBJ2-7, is ETGVTQSPTHLIKTRGQQVTLRCSSQSGHNTVSWYQQALGQGPQFIFQYYREEENGRGNFPPRFSGLQFPNYSSELNVNALELDDSALYLCASSPGTSGRVYEQYFGPGTRLTVT.

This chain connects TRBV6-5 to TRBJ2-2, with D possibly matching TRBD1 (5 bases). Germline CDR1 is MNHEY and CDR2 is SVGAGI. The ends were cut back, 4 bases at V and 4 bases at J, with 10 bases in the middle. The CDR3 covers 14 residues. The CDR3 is CASSWQGGTGELFF. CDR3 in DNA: TGTGCCAGCAGTTGGCAGGGTGGCACCGGGGAGCTGTTTTTT.

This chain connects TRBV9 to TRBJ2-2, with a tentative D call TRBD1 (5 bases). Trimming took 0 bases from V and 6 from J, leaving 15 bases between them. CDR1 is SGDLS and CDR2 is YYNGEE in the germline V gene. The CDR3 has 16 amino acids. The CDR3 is CASSVDWGRISGELFF. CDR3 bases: TGTGCCAGCAGCGTAGATTGGGGCAGGATCTCCGGGGAGCTGTTTTTT. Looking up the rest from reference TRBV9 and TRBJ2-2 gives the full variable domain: DSGVTQTPKHLITATGQRVTLRCSPRSGDLSVYWYQQSLDQGLQFLIQYYNGEERAKGNILERFSAQQFPDLHSELNLSSLELGDSALYFCASSVDWGRISGELFFGEGSRLTVL.

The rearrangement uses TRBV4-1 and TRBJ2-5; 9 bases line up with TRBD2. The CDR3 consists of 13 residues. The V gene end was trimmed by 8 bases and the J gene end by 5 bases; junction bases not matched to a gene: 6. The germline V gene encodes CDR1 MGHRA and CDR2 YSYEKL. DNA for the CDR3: TGCGCCAGCGGGCGGGGGGGCCTTGAGACCCAGTACTTC. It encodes CASGRGGLETQYF.